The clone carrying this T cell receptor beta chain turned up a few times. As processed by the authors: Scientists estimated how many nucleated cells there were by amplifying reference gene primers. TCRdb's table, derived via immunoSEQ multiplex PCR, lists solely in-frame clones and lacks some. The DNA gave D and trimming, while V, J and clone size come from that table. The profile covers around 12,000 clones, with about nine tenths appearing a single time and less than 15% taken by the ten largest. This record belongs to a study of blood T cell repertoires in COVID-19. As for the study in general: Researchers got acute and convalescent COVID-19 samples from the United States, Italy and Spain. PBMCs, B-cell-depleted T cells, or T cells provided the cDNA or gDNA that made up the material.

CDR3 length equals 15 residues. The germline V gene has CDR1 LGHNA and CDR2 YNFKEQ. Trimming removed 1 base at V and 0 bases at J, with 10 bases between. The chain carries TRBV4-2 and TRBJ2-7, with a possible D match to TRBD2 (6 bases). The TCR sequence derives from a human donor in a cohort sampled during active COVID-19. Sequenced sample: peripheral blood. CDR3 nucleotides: TGTGCCAGCAGCCAAGGTGTGGGACTCTCCTACGAGCAGTACTTC. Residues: CASSQGVGLSYEQYF.